The 21 T cell receptor beta chains below come from one sample, sequenced in a study of blood T cell repertoires in COVID-19. Clones were read by immunoSEQ multiplex PCR, and TCRdb kept only the in-frame ones, dropping some. This table holds approximately 110,000 clones, 70% to 80% found once. Sequencing was done on a sample of peripheral blood. These receptors all come from a man in his 70s with active or convalescent COVID-19.

The chain uses TRBV19 and TRBJ2-1; possibly TRBD2 for D (6 bases). Deletions cut 4 bases from V and 8 bases from J, with 9 bases between. CDR1 LNHDA and CDR2 SQIVND come from the germline V gene (reference sequence). The CDR3 covers 12 residues. The CDR3: CASSKSGYEQFF. CDR3 DNA: TGTGCCAGTAGTAAGAGCGGGTATGAGCAGTTCTTC.

The CDR3 spells CASSKAEGPGELFF. In nucleotides, the CDR3 is TGTGCCAGCAGCAAAGCGGAGGGTCCCGGGGAGCTGTTTTTT. The V and J genes are TRBV21-1 and TRBJ2-2; TRBD2, the table's D call, lacks a check against the DNA. TRBV21-1 has pseudogene status. The CDR3 sequence is 14 residues long.

The J gene is TRBJ2-1, the V gene TRBV19, with unresolved D. CDR3 size: 15 residues. CDR1 and CDR2 from the germline V gene are LNHDA and SQIVND (reference sequence). Trimming removed 5 bases from V and 0 bases from J, with 11 bases in between. CDR3 in amino acids: CASSQVGSSYNEQFF. CDR3 bases: TGTGCCAGTAGTCAGGTCGGTAGCTCCTACAATGAGCAGTTCTTC.

The chain couples TRBV30 to TRBJ1-1; 7 nucleotides line up with TRBD1. V was clipped by 4 bases and J by 0 bases; unmatched bases: 5. From germline, CDR1 is GTSNPN and CDR2 SVGIG (reference sequence). This CDR3 region has 14 residues. CDR3 sequence (DNA): TGTGCCTGGAAATCGACAGGGATGAACACTGAAGCTTTCTTT. Its protein is CAWKSTGMNTEAFF.

The chain carries TRBV5-4 and TRBJ1-1, with D perhaps matching TRBD1 (5 bases). The ends were cut back, 5 bases at V and 1 base at J, with 15 bases in the middle. This CDR3 spans 15 amino acids. Germline CDR1 SGHNT, CDR2 YYREEE (reference sequence). The CDR3 sequence is CASSSRVDGNTEAFF. The CDR3, as DNA: TGTGCCAGCAGTTCCAGGGTAGACGGGAACACTGAAGCTTTCTTT.

CDR3 coding DNA: TGTGCCAGCAGTGAAAATCGGGATTCTGGGGCCAACGTCCTGACTTTC. This gives the protein CASSENRDSGANVLTF. The chain carries TRBV2 and TRBJ2-6; TRBD2 might be the D (5 bases). Germline V CDR1 and CDR2: SNHLY, FYNNEI. The CDR3 is made up of 16 amino acids. V dropped 2 bases and J dropped 1 base, with 9 bases sitting between them.

The chain carries TRBV5-6 and TRBJ1-6; D unresolved. Germline V lookup: CDR1 SGHDT, CDR2 YYEEEE. V was cut by 0 bases and J by 13 bases, with 11 bases left in between. The CDR3 runs to 13 residues. In nucleotides, the CDR3 is TGTGCCAGCAGCTTGGGGGTCATCGGGCCCCTCCACTTT. Protein product: CASSLGVIGPLHF.

This chain uses TRBV10-2 with TRBJ1-1; the D is unclear. Germline values: CDR1 WSHSY, CDR2 SAAADI. V lost 2 bases to trimming and J lost 7 bases, with 14 bases between them. The CDR3 spans 14 residues. The CDR3 region has the DNA TGCGCCAGCAGTGAGAGATTTACGAGACTTGAAGCTTTCTTT. Translation gives CASSERFTRLEAFF.

The J gene is TRBJ1-3, the V gene TRBV10-3, with a possible D match to TRBD1 (6 bases). The CDR3 is made up of 13 amino acids. Germline V gives CDR1 ENHRY, CDR2 SYGVKD. Trimming took 7 bases from V and 4 from J, leaving 11 bases between them. CDR3 sequence reads: CAITGTQGNTIYF. The CDR3 DNA reads TGTGCCATCACCGGGACACAAGGAAACACCATATATTTT.

DNA of the CDR3: TGTGCCAGCAGCCAAGATATCGGGGGGACTGAAGCTTTCTTT. This translates into CASSQDIGGTEAFF. The chain joins TRBV3-1 (or the pseudogene TRBV3-2) to TRBJ1-1, with a weak D call TRBD1 (5 bases). Deletions cut 0 bases from V and 5 bases from J, with 10 bases between. The V gene's germline CDR1 is LGHDT and CDR2 YNNKEL (reference sequence). This CDR3 is built from 14 residues.

The chain carries TRBV15 and TRBJ1-3, with D possibly matching TRBD1 (6 bases). The CDR3 length is 16 residues. CDR1 and CDR2 (germline): LNHNV, YYDKDF (reference sequence). The V end lost 0 bases, the J end lost 5 bases, and 14 bases lay between the germline ends. The CDR3 sequence is CATSRDGGQGRNTIYF. Here the CDR3 DNA reads TGTGCCACCAGCAGAGACGGGGGGCAGGGGAGAAACACCATATATTTT.

The chain has TRBV5-1 and TRBJ1-2; D is ambiguous. The CDR3 is 15 amino acids. The V end was cut by 0 bases, the J end by 0 bases, with 9 bases between. Per the germline V gene, CDR1 is SGHRS and CDR2 is YFSETQ. CDR3 bases: TGCGCCAGCAGCTTGGGCCCCAAGCCTAACTATGGCTACACCTTC. Its translation: CASSLGPKPNYGYTF.

The rearrangement links TRBV3-1 (or the pseudogene TRBV3-2) to TRBJ2-1; D gene unclear. The CDR3 consists of 15 residues. Trimming took 4 bases from V and 0 from J, leaving 10 bases between them. The germline gives CDR1 LGHDT, CDR2 YNNKEL (reference sequence). This CDR3 is CASSPTYSSYNEQFF. The CDR3 bases are TGTGCCAGCAGCCCGACTTACTCCTCCTACAATGAGCAGTTCTTC.

The chain carries TRBV10-3 and TRBJ2-7; tentative D call: TRBD1 (5 bases). Germline V lookup: CDR1 ENHRY, CDR2 SYGVKD. The CDR3 contains 15 residues. V dropped 2 bases and J dropped 3 bases, with 14 bases sitting between them. This CDR3 is CAISESPTQGYEQYF. The CDR3 coding sequence is TGTGCCATCAGTGAGAGTCCTACTCAGGGCTACGAGCAGTACTTC.

The J gene is TRBJ1-2, the V gene TRBV6-5; 8 positions agree with TRBD1. Per germline, CDR1 MNHEY and CDR2 SVGAGI. The CDR3 extends over 14 amino acids. The V gene end was trimmed by 6 bases and the J gene end by 2 bases; junction bases not matched to a gene: 5. CDR3 coding DNA: TGTGCCAGCAGGGGGACAGGCCTGAACTATGGCTACACCTTC. Its protein is CASRGTGLNYGYTF.

This sequence joins TRBV19 and TRBJ1-1; TRBD1 is a possible D gene (6 bases). The CDR3 has 18 residues. The V gene lost 7 bases and the J gene lost 3 bases, with 27 bases spanning the gap. Germline CDR1 and CDR2: LNHDA and SQIVND (reference sequence). CDR3 coding DNA: TGTGCCAGTACCCTTTACATCCCGGGACAAGGGAGGGACACTGAAGCTTTCTTT. As protein: CASTLYIPGQGRDTEAFF.

This chain uses TRBV6-5 with TRBJ1-2; the D gene is possibly TRBD1 (6 bases). From germline, CDR1 is MNHEY and CDR2 SVGAGI. The CDR3 has 13 residues. V dropped 6 bases and J dropped 2 bases, with 10 bases sitting between them. The CDR3 nucleotides read TGTGCCAGCAGGATGGACAGCAACTATGGCTACACCTTC. This translates into CASRMDSNYGYTF.

The chain links TRBV10-2 to TRBJ2-2; 9 bases are shared with TRBD1. The CDR3 loop spans 14 amino acids. The V gene end was trimmed by 11 bases and the J gene end by 4 bases; junction bases not matched to a gene: 8. CDR1 and CDR2 from the germline V gene are WSHSY and SAAADI. The CDR3 sequence is CAATGTGSTGELFF. In nucleotides, the CDR3 is TGCGCCGCCACGGGGACAGGGAGCACCGGGGAGCTGTTTTTT.

This clone was picked up a small number of times. This chain joins TRBV4-2 and TRBJ1-2; 7 bases line up with TRBD1. Per germline, CDR1 LGHNA and CDR2 YNFKEQ. V dropped 2 bases and J dropped 1; count of bases not matched to a gene: 7. There are 16 residues in the CDR3. The DNA for the CDR3 is TGTGCCAGCAGCCAAATCAGGACAGGTTATAACTATGGCTACACCTTC. Protein: CASSQIRTGYNYGYTF.

The chain uses TRBV28 and TRBJ1-1; 7 nucleotides agree with TRBD1. The CDR3 length is 16 residues. Germline lookup yields CDR1 MDHEN and CDR2 SYDVKM. V trimming: 6 bases; J trimming: 0 bases; junction bases outside the gene matches: 10. The CDR3 loop is CASREATGSMNTEAFF. The CDR3 nucleotides read TGTGCCAGCAGAGAGGCGACAGGGAGCATGAACACTGAAGCTTTCTTT. Filled out from reference TRBV28 and TRBJ1-1, the complete variable domain reads DVKVTQSSRYLVKRTGEKVFLECVQDMDHENMFWYRQDPGLGLRLIYFSYDVKMKEKGDIPEGYSVSREKKERFSLILESASTNQTSMYLCASREATGSMNTEAFFGQGTRLTVV.

The rearrangement links TRBV5-5 to TRBJ2-6; D is ambiguous. The CDR3 spans 15 residues. The V end lost 0 bases, the J end lost 0 bases, and 4 bases lay between the germline ends. Germline V gene lookup returns CDR1 SGHKS and CDR2 YYEKEE (reference sequence). CDR3 region: CASSLGPSGANVLTF. As DNA, the CDR3 is TGTGCCAGCAGCTTGGGGCCCTCTGGGGCCAACGTCCTGACTTTC.